Following are 18 T cell receptor beta chains from one sample sequenced in a study of T-cell reconstitution after alpha-beta-depleted transplantation in children (dated by TCRdb to the mid-2010s). Libraries were prepared through PCR. The instrument was an Illumina HiSeq 2500. TCR libraries were prepared with molecular barcoding, using unique molecular identifiers to normalize TCRbeta repertoire quantification. TCRdb redid the processing of the public reads, applying fastp at Q25 and MiXCR, and retained in-frame beta chains. Every distinct CDR3 protein forms one entry, paired with its most common genes and DNA. For this sample the table gives fewer than 1 million distinct CDR3 sequences, of which 16% were detected only once. The top ten clonotypes cover 5% of the sample. The treatment or condition label for this specimen denotes: allogeneic hematopoietic cell transplantation with graft depleted of TCRalphabeta T cells and CD19 B cells.

The sequencing here drew on PBMCs, mostly from graft donor cells, taken 360 days after TCRalphabeta/CD19-depleted stem cell transplant. Source of these receptors: a male patient between 10 and 17 years old who had a stem cell transplant for acute lymphoblastic leukemia, so the T cells may come from the graft donor.

The V call is TRBV20-1, the J call TRBJ2-1, with TRBD1 matching 8 bases. Looked up from germline, CDR1 is DFQATT and CDR2 is SNEGSKA (reference sequence). The CDR3 extends over 13 amino acids. Losses at the gene ends were 3 bases for V and 5 bases for J; bases not matched to a gene: 3. The CDR3 loop reads CSARGDRNNEQFF. CDR3 in DNA: TGCAGTGCTAGGGGGGACAGGAACAATGAGCAGTTCTTC.

Only a few counts were recorded for this clonotype. The V gene is TRBV11-2, the J gene TRBJ2-1, with unresolved D. Germline-derived CDR1 and CDR2 are SGHAT and FQNNGV. The V end was cut by 7 bases, the J end by 11 bases, with 12 bases between. There are 11 residues in the CDR3. The CDR3 here is CASTLSTKQFF. For the CDR3, the DNA is TGTGCCAGCACCCTTAGCACAAAGCAGTTCTTC. Full variable domain (rest looked up from reference TRBV11-2 and TRBJ2-1): EAGVAQSPRYKIIEKRQSVAFWCNPISGHATLYWYQQILGQGPKLLIQFQNNGVVDDSQLPKDRFSAERLKGVDSTLKIQPAKLEDSAVYLCASTLSTKQFFGPGTRLTVL.

The J gene is TRBJ2-5, the V gene TRBV7-2; 8 positions agree with TRBD2. CDR3 length equals 14 residues. CDR1 is SGHTA, CDR2 FQGNSA, per germline. The V gene end was trimmed by 3 bases and the J gene end by 5 bases; junction bases not matched to a gene: 5. The CDR3 protein is CASSFHGLAETQYF. CDR3 nucleotide sequence: TGTGCCAGCAGCTTCCACGGACTAGCCGAGACCCAGTACTTC. Using reference TRBV7-2 and TRBJ2-5 for the parts outside the CDR3, the full variable domain is GAGVSQSPSNKVTEKGKDVELRCDPISGHTALYWYRQSLGQGLEFLIYFQGNSAPDKSGLPSDRFSAERTGGSVSTLTIQRTQQEDSAVYLCASSFHGLAETQYFGPGTRLLVL.

A single count supports this clonotype. The V and J genes are TRBV5-1 and TRBJ2-1; 9 positions agree with TRBD2. Germline lookup yields CDR1 SGHRS and CDR2 YFSETQ. The CDR3 has 14 amino acids. V shed 6 bases and J 7 bases; nucleotides not matched to a gene: 8. This CDR3 reads CASIWAAGGNEQFF. The CDR3 DNA follows: TGCGCCAGCATATGGGCAGCGGGAGGAAATGAGCAGTTCTTC. Variable domain in full (rest from reference TRBV5-1 and TRBJ2-1): KAGVTQTPRYLIKTRGQQVTLSCSPISGHRSVSWYQQTPGQGLQFLFEYFSETQRNKGNFPGRFSGRQFSNSRSEMNVSTLELGDSALYLCASIWAAGGNEQFFGPGTRLTVL.

This chain joins TRBV7-3 and TRBJ1-5; D unclear. The CDR3 runs to 13 residues. Trimming stripped 1 base from V and 8 bases from J, with 9 bases between. The germline CDR1 and CDR2 sequences are SGHTA and FQGTGA. The CDR3 protein is CASSLSGLEPQHF. The DNA for the CDR3 is TGTGCCAGCAGCTTAAGTGGGCTGGAGCCCCAGCATTTT.

This clonotype showed up just a few times. This chain joins TRBV11-2 and TRBJ2-7, with TRBD1 identical over 9 bases. V lost 1 base, J lost 2 bases, and 6 bases stayed unmatched. Germline CDR1 SGHAT, CDR2 FQNNGV. The CDR3 contains 16 residues. For the CDR3, the DNA is TGTGCCAGCAGCTTAGTGACAGGGGGTTTCCCCTACGAGCAGTACTTC. Translating gives CASSLVTGGFPYEQYF.

This clonotype showed up just once. The chain is built from TRBV29-1 and TRBJ1-2; TRBD1 agrees at 7 bases. After removal of 7 bases from V and 8 bases from J, the junction contained 13 bases not matched to a gene. Germline V gene data show CDR1 as SQVTM and CDR2 as ANQGSEA. The CDR3 is 13 residues long. CDR3 coding DNA: TGCAGCGGCGAGCGGACAGGAGCGGGGGGCTACACCTTC. This sequence encodes CSGERTGAGGYTF.

This clonotype has just a few counts. The chain carries TRBV5-1 and TRBJ1-6; weak D call: TRBD1 (6 bases). The CDR3 runs to 16 residues. The V gene lost 0 bases and the J gene lost 11 bases, with 18 bases spanning the gap. Germline lookup yields CDR1 SGHRS and CDR2 YFSETQ. For the CDR3, the DNA is TGCGCCAGCAGCTTGGGGTTGGACAGACCCTTAACACCCCTCCACTTT. Its translation: CASSLGLDRPLTPLHF.

Only a few counts were recorded for this clonotype. CDR3 DNA: TGTGCCAGCGGGCGTGGGGCGGGCTCCTACGAGCAGTACTTC. Translation: CASGRGAGSYEQYF. The chain is built from TRBV3-1 and TRBJ2-7, with D possibly being TRBD1 or TRBD2 (5 bases each). Germline values: CDR1 LGHDT, CDR2 YNNKEL (reference sequence). The CDR3 spans 14 residues. V was shortened by 8 bases and J by 0 bases, with 14 bases between the two germline ends.

The V gene is TRBV5-1, the J gene TRBJ2-5; D is undetermined. V was cut by 0 bases and J by 5 bases, with 17 bases left in between. The CDR3 sequence is 16 residues long. CDR1 SGHRS and CDR2 YFSETQ come from the germline V gene. The CDR3 nucleotides read TGCGCCAGCAGCTTGGCCTTCGTCCGATTGGGGGAGACCCAGTACTTC. Its protein is CASSLAFVRLGETQYF.

The genes are TRBV2 and TRBJ2-7, with 12 bases matching TRBD2. The CDR3 has 17 amino acids. Trimming took 3 bases from V and 2 from J; bases not matched to a gene: 8. Germline-derived CDR1 and CDR2 are SNHLY and FYNNEI. The CDR3 reads CASSDPIASGRAYEQYF. The CDR3 nucleotides read TGTGCCAGCAGTGATCCCATCGCTAGCGGGAGGGCCTACGAGCAGTACTTC.

This clonotype was counted a few times. The chain couples TRBV7-3 to TRBJ1-1; perhaps TRBD1 as D (6 bases). The germline gives CDR1 SGHTA, CDR2 FQGTGA. V lost 3 bases and J lost 2, with 7 bases in between. CDR3 size: 13 residues. In nucleotides, the CDR3 is TGTGCCAGCAGCTTGGGACACAACACTGAAGCTTTCTTT. Amino acids: CASSLGHNTEAFF.

This clonotype has a count of ten or more. The chain carries TRBV27 and TRBJ2-7; D possibly corresponds to TRBD2 (6 bases). Germline CDR1 reads MNHEY; CDR2 reads SMNVEV (reference sequence). The V and J ends lost 6 bases and 2 bases respectively, with 14 bases between them. The CDR3 loop spans 14 amino acids. The CDR3 reads CASSRRDGPYEQYF. The CDR3 nucleotides are TGTGCCAGCAGCCGGAGGGATGGTCCCTACGAGCAGTACTTC.

The V call is TRBV5-1, the J call TRBJ2-1, with 8 bases fitting TRBD1. The germline V gene encodes CDR1 SGHRS and CDR2 YFSETQ. This CDR3 is built from 15 residues. V lost 1 base, J lost 5 bases, and 5 bases stayed unmatched. This CDR3 reads CASSLTGGQNNEQFF. CDR3 sequence (DNA): TGCGCCAGCAGCTTGACAGGGGGACAGAACAATGAGCAGTTCTTC.

This chain connects TRBV25-1 to TRBJ2-3; D unresolved. The V end lost 2 bases, the J end lost 5 bases, and 11 bases lay between the germline ends. CDR3 length equals 14 residues. Germline loops: CDR1 MGHDK, CDR2 SYGVNS. The CDR3 region has the DNA TGTGCCAGCAGTGAAACCTCACCGGTAGATACGCAGTATTTT. Translating it yields CASSETSPVDTQYF.

The DNA for the CDR3 is TGTGCCAGCAGCTCCTTAGAGAGACCTCAGTTCTTC. Its translation is CASSSLERPQFF. The genes are TRBV7-9 and TRBJ2-1; no firm D call. CDR1 SEHNR and CDR2 FQNEAQ come from the germline V gene (reference sequence). V lost 4 bases, J lost 13 bases, and 14 bases lay in between. The CDR3 length is 12 residues. Full variable domain (missing parts from reference TRBV7-9 and TRBJ2-1): DTGVSQNPRHKITKRGQNVTFRCDPISEHNRLYWYRQTLGQGPEFLTYFQNEAQLEKSRLLSDRFSAERPKGSFSTLEIQRTEQGDSAMYLCASSSLERPQFFGPGTRLTVL.

The rearrangement uses TRBV3-1 and TRBJ2-5; 8 bases match TRBD1. J was trimmed by 3 bases and V by 9 bases; bases with no gene match: 9. The CDR3 runs 14 residues. CDR1 is LGHDT, CDR2 YNNKEL, per germline (reference sequence). The CDR3 protein is CARGLTGGKETQYF. The DNA for the CDR3 is TGTGCCAGAGGCCTAACAGGGGGGAAAGAGACCCAGTACTTC.

This chain uses TRBV11-2 with TRBJ2-5; D not certain. The germline gives CDR1 SGHAT, CDR2 FQNNGV. The length of the CDR3 is 13 residues. The V end lost 1 base, the J end lost 7 bases, and 10 bases lay between the germline ends. The CDR3 loop reads CASSLAAPTTQYF. The CDR3 DNA follows: TGTGCCAGCAGCTTAGCGGCCCCTACGACCCAGTACTTC.